This TCR beta chain was captured by sequencing in a study of STAT3 mutations in large granular lymphocyte leukemia. The study, taken as a whole, reports: Every T-LGLL patient had at least one immunodominant TCRbeta clonotype.

This clone was counted once. Its antigen is currently unknown. V lost 6 bases and J 3 bases, leaving 14 bases between the germline ends. The CDR3 is 15 residues long. Germline CDR1 LNHDA, CDR2 SQIVND (reference sequence). Sequencing used immunoSEQ multiplex PCR; TCRdb keeps in-frame clones, though not all of them. In the table there are 15,000 to 20,000 clones, around four fifths of which are singletons. Sequencing input: peripheral blood mononuclear cells. V is TRBV19 and J is TRBJ1-4; tentatively, D is TRBD1 (5 bases). The sequence was obtained from a man aged 45-65 years with T-cell large granular lymphocyte leukemia. Some clones in this sample may be carry-over from other donors' samples. In DNA, the CDR3 is TGTGCCAGTAGCAAAGAGGGGAGAGCTAATGAAAAACTGTTTTTT. Its protein is CASSKEGRANEKLFF.